This is a list of T cell receptor beta chains from one sample in a study of T cell changes during pregnancy in multiple sclerosis. Produced via immunoSEQ multiplex PCR; TCRdb's table is partial and in-frame only. The sample has tens of thousands of clones; about 90% are singletons. This sample comprised CD8+ T cells from peripheral blood mononuclear cells, obtained in the second trimester of pregnancy. These receptors all come from a female donor in good health, enrolled as a control in a pregnancy study. The CDR3 runs from the conserved cysteine through the conserved F or W. Each record gives: clone size, D gene, J gene, V gene, CDR3 DNA, CDR3 protein. D genes are given only for firm matches. The listing skips clone size in some rows; elsewhere it reads once, few, many or a size class.

NA,NA,TRBJ2-7,TRBV5-6,TGTGCCAGCCCGCCAGGGGCCTACGAGCAGTACTTC,CASPPGAYEQYF
NA,NA,TRBJ2-7,TRBV21-1,TGTGCCATCCGCGGGGCGGGAGGGCCGACTCGCGAGCAGTACTTC,CAIRGAGGPTREQYF
NA,NA,TRBJ1-1,TRBV27,TGTGCCAGCAGTTTTTGGGGGGGGGACACTGAAGCTTTCTTT,CASSFWGGDTEAFF
NA,NA,TRBJ2-3,TRBV6-1,TGTGCCAGCAGTGAAGATCCGGGAGAAGCAGATACGCAGTATTTT,CASSEDPGEADTQYF
NA,TRBD2,TRBJ2-1,TRBV7-2,TGTGCCAGCAGCTTAGTTTTTTCACTAGCGGGAGGGAGGAATGAGCAGTTCTTC,CASSLVFSLAGGRNEQFF
NA,NA,TRBJ2-5,TRBV6-5,TGTGCCAGCAGCTCAACCGGGGGTACTCAAGAGACCCAGTACTTC,CASSSTGGTQETQYF
NA,NA,TRBJ1-4,TRBV5-4,TGTGCCAGCAGCTTGACAGGAACCAATGAAAAACTGTTTTTT,CASSLTGTNEKLFF
NA,NA,TRBJ1-2,TRBV2,TGTGCCAGCCGGGGCAGGGGAAACTATGGCTACACCTTC,CASRGRGNYGYTF
NA,NA,TRBJ2-7,TRBV30,TGTGCCTGGAGTGAAGGGGACGAGCAGTACTTC,CAWSEGDEQYF
NA,TRBD2,TRBJ2-1,TRBV6-1,TGTGCCAGCAGCGATCTAGCGGGAGGGCTCAGTGAGCAGTTCTTC,CASSDLAGGLSEQFF
NA,NA,TRBJ2-7,TRBV7-3,TGTGCCAGCAGCTTAAGCGTCGCGGGGGCCGAGCAGTACTTC,CASSLSVAGAEQYF
NA,TRBD1,TRBJ2-7,TRBV28,TGTGCCAGCGGATCAGGGGGCGAGCAGTACTTC,CASGSGGEQYF
NA,TRBD1,TRBJ1-4,TRBV28,TGTGCCAGCAGTTTCGACAGGGTTAGCGGCCTTACTAATGAAAAACTGTTTTTT,CASSFDRVSGLTNEKLFF
NA,NA,TRBJ1-2,TRBV21-1,TGTGCCAGCAGCAATCTGAGACAGGGACCCTATGGCTACACCTTC,CASSNLRQGPYGYTF
NA,NA,TRBJ2-1,TRBV9,TGTGCCAGCAGCGTAGTGGGGCGATACAATGAGCAGTTCTTC,CASSVVGRYNEQFF
medium-sized,NA,TRBJ1-1,TRBV7-9,TGTGCCAGCAGCACAGGGTTGGGCACTGAAGCTTTCTTT,CASSTGLGTEAFF
NA,NA,TRBJ1-3,TRBV4-3,TGCGCCAGCAGCCAAATCTTACCGACAGGCCGCTCTGGAAACACCATATATTTT,CASSQILPTGRSGNTIYF
NA,TRBD1,TRBJ2-7,TRBV2,TGTGCCAGCAGCCTACACAGGGGGAGGACCTACGAGCAGTACTTC,CASSLHRGRTYEQYF
NA,TRBD2,TRBJ2-3,TRBV5-6,TGTGCCAGCAACCTAGCGGGGGCCTTAAACACAGATACGCAGTATTTT,CASNLAGALNTDTQYF
once,TRBD1,TRBJ2-2,TRBV6-5,TGTGCCAGCAGTTACGATAGGGCCACAGGGGACGGGGAGCTGTTTTTT,CASSYDRATGDGELFF
NA,TRBD1,TRBJ2-7,TRBV7-9,TGTGCCAGCAAATCCACAGGGGCTAGCTCCTACGAGCAGTACTTC,CASKSTGASSYEQYF
NA,NA,TRBJ2-7,TRBV19,TGTGCCAGTAGTATTAATCCTTTTTACGAGCAGTACTTC,CASSINPFYEQYF
NA,NA,TRBJ1-1,TRBV2,TGTGCCAGCAGTAGCGGTGGCAGGCACATGAACACTGAAGCTTTCTTT,CASSSGGRHMNTEAFF
NA,NA,TRBJ2-7,TRBV27,TGTGCCAGCAGTTTTTGGCCTTTGACAGAGACATCCTACGAGCAGTACTTC,CASSFWPLTETSYEQYF
NA,TRBD1,TRBJ2-7,TRBV27,TGTGCCAGCAGCCCACTAGGACAGGGTCACGAGCAGTACTTC,CASSPLGQGHEQYF
once,NA,TRBJ2-6,TRBV27,TGTGCCAGCACCCTAGGCGTCTCTGGGGCCAACGTCCTGACTTTC,CASTLGVSGANVLTF
NA,NA,TRBJ1-2,TRBV18,TGTGCCAGCTCACCAGGATCTTCCGGGGTCGATGGCTACACCTTC,CASSPGSSGVDGYTF
once,NA,TRBJ1-1,TRBV4-1,TGCGCCAGCAGCCACGGGACTATGAACACTGAAGCTTTCTTT,CASSHGTMNTEAFF
NA,TRBD2,TRBJ2-7,TRBV27,TGTGCCAGCAGTACTTTGGGGGGGTTCTCCTACGAGCAGTACTTC,CASSTLGGFSYEQYF
NA,TRBD1,TRBJ1-2,TRBV7-9,TGTGCCAGCAGCTCTATTAGGCAGGGACAGAACTATGGCTACACCTTC,CASSSIRQGQNYGYTF
NA,TRBD1,TRBJ1-2,TRBV6-1,TGTGCCAGCAGTGAAGTGGGCACAGGGGTCTATGGCTACACCTTC,CASSEVGTGVYGYTF
NA,NA,TRBJ2-1,TRBV2,TGTGCCAGCAGTGATAGCGAGGACCCCACCTGGGATAGTGAGCAGTTCTTC,CASSDSEDPTWDSEQFF
NA,NA,TRBJ1-1,TRBV7-6,TGTGCCAGCAGCTTAGGTGGAAGAAGGGGCACTGAAGCTTTCTTT,CASSLGGRRGTEAFF
NA,TRBD1,TRBJ1-1,TRBV5-1,TGCGCCAGCAGCTTGGCGCAGGGGGGCACTGAAGCTTTCTTT,CASSLAQGGTEAFF
NA,NA,TRBJ2-7,TRBV28,TGTGCCAGCAGTTTATCTTCTTTCTACGAGCAGTACTTC,CASSLSSFYEQYF
NA,NA,TRBJ2-2,TRBV19,TGTGCCAGTCAGGACACCGGGGAGCTGTTTTTT,CASQDTGELFF
once,NA,TRBJ1-4,TRBV28,TGTGCCACCCGAGGGGGTGGGCTGGAAAAACTGTTTTTT,CATRGGGLEKLFF
NA,NA,TRBJ2-3,TRBV28,TGTGCCAGCAGCCTCAGGGCAGGGACAGATACGCAGTATTTT,CASSLRAGTDTQYF
NA,NA,TRBJ2-7,TRBV19,TGTGCCAGTAGCCCCGCTGCCACTGCCTACGAGCAGTACTTC,CASSPAATAYEQYF
once,TRBD1,TRBJ1-5,TRBV6-1,TGTGCCAGCAGTGAGGGGACAGGGGGGGGTCAGCCCCAGCATTTT,CASSEGTGGGQPQHF
NA,NA,TRBJ2-2,TRBV28,TGTGCCAGCATGTGGAGAACTGCGAACACCGGGGAGCTGTTTTTT,CASMWRTANTGELFF